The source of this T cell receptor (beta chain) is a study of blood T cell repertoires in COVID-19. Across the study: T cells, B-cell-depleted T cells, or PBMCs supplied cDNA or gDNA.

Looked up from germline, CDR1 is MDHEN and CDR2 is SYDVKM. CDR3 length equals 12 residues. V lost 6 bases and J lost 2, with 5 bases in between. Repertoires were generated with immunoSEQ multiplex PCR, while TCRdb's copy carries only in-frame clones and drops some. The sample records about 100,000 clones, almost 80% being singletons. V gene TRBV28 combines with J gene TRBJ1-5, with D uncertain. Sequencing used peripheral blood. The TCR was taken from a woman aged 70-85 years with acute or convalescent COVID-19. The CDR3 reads CASRGGNQPQHF. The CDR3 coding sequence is TGTGCCAGCAGAGGAGGCAATCAGCCCCAGCATTTT.